The T cell receptor beta chain described here comes from a study of CD8+CD57+ T cells in acquired aplastic anemia. At least ten counts were recorded for this clonotype. Germline values: CDR1 LGHNA, CDR2 YNFKEQ. The CDR3 sequence is 16 residues long. V dropped 7 bases and J dropped 6 bases, with 25 bases sitting between them. The template for TCR beta VDJ and CDR3 sequence profiling was genomic DNA. TCRdb passed the reads through MiXCR, listing each CDR3 protein once. Of 75,000 to 90,000 distinct CDR3 sequences in the sample, under 50% were seen once. Source material: sorted CD4+, CD8+, or CD8+CD57+ T cells (not recorded which) from PBMCs. This receptor was identified in a human donor in good health, serving as a control. The genes are TRBV4-2 and TRBJ2-7, with D perhaps matching TRBD2 (7 bases). The CDR3 region is CASTADGGGLAGEQYF. As DNA, the CDR3 is TGTGCCAGCACGGCAGACGGCGGGGGCCTGGCGGGCGAGCAGTACTTC.